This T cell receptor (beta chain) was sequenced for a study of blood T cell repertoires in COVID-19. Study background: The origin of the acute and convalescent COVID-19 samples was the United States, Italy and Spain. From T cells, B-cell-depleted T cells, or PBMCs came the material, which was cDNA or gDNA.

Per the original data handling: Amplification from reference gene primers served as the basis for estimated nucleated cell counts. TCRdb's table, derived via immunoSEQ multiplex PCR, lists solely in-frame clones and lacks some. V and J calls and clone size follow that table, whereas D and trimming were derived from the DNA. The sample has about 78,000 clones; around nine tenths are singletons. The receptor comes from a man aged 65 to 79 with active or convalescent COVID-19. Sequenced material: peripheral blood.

The CDR3 spells CASSSGTGEVVPYF. DNA for the CDR3: TGTGCCAGCAGCTCGGGGACAGGGGAAGTGGTTCCGTACTTC. This sequence joins TRBV5-5 and TRBJ2-4; 10 nucleotides match TRBD1. The germline gives CDR1 SGHKS, CDR2 YYEKEE (reference sequence). This CDR3 contains 14 residues. V gave up 3 bases and J gave up 15 bases; unmatched junction bases: 12. Variable domain in full (rest from reference TRBV5-5 and TRBJ2-4): DAGVTQSPTHLIKTRGQQVTLRCSPISGHKSVSWYQQVLGQGPQFIFQYYEKEERGRGNFPDRFSARQFPNYSSELNVNALLLGDSALYLCASSSGTGEVVPYFGAGTRLSVL.